What follows are 25 T cell receptor beta chains derived from one specimen sequenced in a study of a mutant IDH1 vaccine in newly diagnosed glioma. Data came from immunoSEQ multiplex PCR; TCRdb stores just in-frame clones and leaves some out. Of tens of thousands of clones in the sample, 84% are singletons; the top ten hold approximately 4%. For these receptors, no antigen is known. The time point was: week 35, safety follow-up. Doses comprised 300 ug of mutant IDH1 20-mer peptide each, plus topical imiquimod. Specimen: PBMCs, collected from a glioma patient whose treatment included an IDH1 peptide vaccine. These receptors all stem from a woman aged 18 to 35 with glioma.

The chain has TRBV6-1 and TRBJ2-5, with 8 bases fitting TRBD1. Germline V gene lookup returns CDR1 MNHNS and CDR2 SASEGT. The CDR3 totals 14 residues. The V and J ends lost 3 bases and 5 bases, in that order; junction bases with no gene match: 5. The CDR3, as DNA: TGTGCCAGCAGTGACGGACAGGGAGTTGAGACCCAGTACTTC. Translated: CASSDGQGVETQYF.

The rearrangement joins TRBV5-1 to TRBJ1-3; no clear D. V lost 3 bases and J lost 2, with 6 bases in between. The CDR3 runs 13 residues. The germline V gene encodes CDR1 SGHRS and CDR2 YFSETQ. CDR3 sequence (DNA): TGCGCCAGCAGCTATACAGCTGGAAACACCATATATTTT. Its protein product is CASSYTAGNTIYF.

This clone turned up a few times. The chain couples TRBV5-4 to TRBJ2-2, with no clear D. The V end was cut by 1 base, the J end by 2 bases, with 9 bases between. The CDR3 spans 15 residues. Germline CDR1 reads SGHNT; CDR2 reads YYREEE (reference sequence). CDR3 sequence (DNA): TGTGCCAGCAGCTTGAGCCCTCCCAACACCGGGGAGCTGTTTTTT. Protein product: CASSLSPPNTGELFF.

J is TRBJ2-1 and V is TRBV19; 9 bases agree with TRBD2. Germline V gene data show CDR1 as LNHDA and CDR2 as SQIVND (reference sequence). The CDR3 is made up of 14 amino acids. J gave up 4 bases and V 4 bases, and 2 bases lay outside the gene matches. In DNA form, the CDR3 reads TGTGCCAGTAGTACCCTAGCGGGGTACAATGAGCAGTTCTTC. Translation: CASSTLAGYNEQFF.

The chain joins TRBV6-5 to TRBJ1-2; 9 nucleotides align to TRBD1. V shed 2 bases, J shed 6 bases, and the junction held 1 base outside the gene matches. The CDR3 totals 13 residues. Germline-derived CDR1 and CDR2 are MNHEY and SVGAGI. Written as DNA, the CDR3 is TGTGCCAGCAGTTACACAGGGGGCGATGGCTACACCTTC. This codes for CASSYTGGDGYTF.

The chain has TRBV5-1 and TRBJ1-5, with D unresolved. The V gene's germline CDR1 is SGHRS and CDR2 YFSETQ. This CDR3 is 13 amino acids long. V gave up 5 bases and J gave up 4 bases, with 10 bases separating them. CDR3 residues: CASSSDGNQPQHF. CDR3 nucleotide sequence: TGCGCCAGCAGTTCCGACGGTAATCAGCCCCAGCATTTT.

This clone was seen just once. The chain couples TRBV7-9 to TRBJ2-7; 7 bases align to TRBD1. The J segment lost 5 bases and the V segment lost 3 bases, leaving 1 base of the junction unmatched. Germline values: CDR1 SEHNR, CDR2 FQNEAQ (reference sequence). This CDR3 comprises 12 residues. CDR3 nucleotide sequence: TGTGCCAGCAGCTTCGACAGGGACGAGCAGTACTTC. The encoded protein is CASSFDRDEQYF.

The DNA for the CDR3 is TGTGCCAGCAGCGTCTCGGTGGGGGGATCCGACACTGAAGCTTTCTTT. Residues: CASSVSVGGSDTEAFF. J is TRBJ1-1 and V is TRBV9; D might be TRBD1 (5 bases). The CDR3 sequence is 16 residues long. Trimming removed 2 bases from V and 3 bases from J, with 17 bases in between. Germline lookup yields CDR1 SGDLS and CDR2 YYNGEE.

This clone was counted once. The chain combines TRBV11-3 with TRBJ2-3; D gene ambiguous. The CDR3 contains 14 residues. Germline assignment: CDR1 SGHNT and CDR2 YENEEA. Between the trimmed V and J ends, which lost 5 bases and 6 bases, there was a span of 15 bases. CDR3 in DNA: TGTGCCAGCAGCACGGGCGGCAATCTGGATACGCAGTATTTT. It specifies CASSTGGNLDTQYF.

The chain joins TRBV19 to TRBJ2-1; 10 positions match TRBD2. The CDR3 is made up of 16 amino acids. Per the germline V gene, CDR1 is LNHDA and CDR2 is SQIVND (reference sequence). Trimming at V came to 5 bases and at J to 4 bases, leaving 8 bases not matched to a gene. Here the CDR3 DNA reads TGTGCCAGTAGTTTTAGACGGACTAGCGGTTACAATGAGCAGTTCTTC. Its protein is CASSFRRTSGYNEQFF.

The chain employs TRBV9 and TRBJ2-6; D possibly matches TRBD1 or TRBD2 (5 bases each). V was clipped by 0 bases and J by 0 bases, with 10 bases between them. Germline CDR1 is SGDLS and CDR2 is YYNGEE. The CDR3 spans 17 residues. The CDR3: CASSVELGPSGANVLTF. As DNA, the CDR3 is TGTGCCAGCAGCGTAGAGCTGGGACCCTCTGGGGCCAACGTCCTGACTTTC. Full variable domain (outside the CDR3, taken from reference TRBV9 and TRBJ2-6): DSGVTQTPKHLITATGQRVTLRCSPRSGDLSVYWYQQSLDQGLQFLIQYYNGEERAKGNILERFSAQQFPDLHSELNLSSLELGDSALYFCASSVELGPSGANVLTFGAGSRLTVL.

This clone was recorded only once. This chain links TRBV9 with TRBJ2-3; TRBD2 aligns across 11 bases. Germline CDR1 and CDR2: SGDLS and YYNGEE. V lost 4 bases and J lost 6; bases outside the gene matches: 10. The CDR3 runs 16 residues. CDR3 sequence (DNA): TGTGCCAGCAGCCTACTAGCGGGAGTACCCACGGATACGCAGTATTTT. Protein product: CASSLLAGVPTDTQYF.

This chain links TRBV6-5 with TRBJ1-2; perhaps TRBD1 as D (5 bases). Germline CDR1 is MNHEY and CDR2 is SVGAGI. V was shortened by 2 bases and J by 8 bases, with 15 bases between the two germline ends. CDR3 length: 14 residues. The CDR3: CASSYGQGGRGYTF. CDR3 bases: TGTGCCAGCAGTTACGGCCAGGGTGGTCGGGGCTACACCTTC.

This sequence joins TRBV6-5 and TRBJ1-6; D possibly corresponds to TRBD1 (6 bases). The V end was cut by 4 bases, the J end by 7 bases, with 11 bases between. This CDR3 is 14 amino acids long. Per germline, CDR1 MNHEY and CDR2 SVGAGI. CDR3 nucleotide sequence: TGTGCCAGCAGTTGGGACACCAGCAATTCACCCCTCCACTTT. Its translation is CASSWDTSNSPLHF.

J is TRBJ1-6 and V is TRBV5-4, with D possibly matching TRBD1 (5 bases). CDR1 and CDR2 from the germline V gene are SGHNT and YYREEE (reference sequence). The CDR3 extends over 17 amino acids. V lost 7 bases to trimming and J lost 0 bases, with 17 bases between them. The CDR3 coding sequence is TGTGCCAGCCACCCCGAGGGCAGGGCCTCCTATAATTCACCCCTCCACTTT. It is translated as CASHPEGRASYNSPLHF.

The V and J genes are TRBV25-1 and TRBJ1-4, with D uncertain. Trimming took off 6 bases at V and 7 bases at J, with 18 bases between the two ends. Looked up from germline, CDR1 is MGHDK and CDR2 is SYGVNS. This CDR3 comprises 15 residues. The CDR3 here is CASREEAPLGEKLFF. The CDR3 nucleotides read TGTGCCAGCAGGGAAGAGGCCCCCCTGGGTGAAAAACTGTTTTTT.

The chain joins TRBV13 to TRBJ2-2; D unclear. The germline gives CDR1 PRHDT, CDR2 FYEKMQ (reference sequence). The V gene lost 5 bases and the J gene lost 2 bases, with 3 bases spanning the gap. The CDR3 loop spans 12 amino acids. The CDR3 nucleotides read TGTGCCAGCAGCCTCAACACCGGGGAGCTGTTTTTT. It yields the protein CASSLNTGELFF.

In this sample, this clone turned up once. V is TRBV5-4 and J is TRBJ2-7; D is unclear. Trimming took off 7 bases at V and 2 bases at J, with 13 bases between the two ends. Per the germline V gene, CDR1 is SGHNT and CDR2 is YYREEE (reference sequence). This CDR3 is built from 13 residues. This CDR3 reads CASVEPNTYEQYF. The CDR3 DNA follows: TGTGCCAGCGTAGAACCTAATACCTACGAGCAGTACTTC.

This clone was detected once. The V gene is TRBV5-4, the J gene TRBJ2-1; the D gene is possibly TRBD1 (5 bases). The CDR3 is 15 amino acids. The V gene's germline CDR1 is SGHNT and CDR2 YYREEE (reference sequence). V was cut by 2 bases and J by 2 bases, with 11 bases left in between. CDR3 DNA sequence: TGTGCCAGCAGCTTAGGGGAATTAGCCTACAATGAGCAGTTCTTC. Translated: CASSLGELAYNEQFF.

The J gene is TRBJ2-4, the V gene TRBV11-2; TRBD2 agrees at 8 bases. Germline CDR1 reads SGHAT; CDR2 reads FQNNGV. The V gene end was trimmed by 4 bases and the J gene end by 4 bases; junction bases not matched to a gene: 3. The CDR3 runs 14 residues. The CDR3: CASSSRLAKNIQYF. For the CDR3, the DNA is TGTGCCAGCAGCTCCCGACTAGCGAAAAACATTCAGTACTTC.

This rearrangement joins TRBV7-9 to TRBJ2-1; 10 bases agree with TRBD1. This CDR3 spans 14 amino acids. Trimming took 5 bases from V and 3 from J; bases not matched to a gene: 1. From germline, CDR1 is SEHNR and CDR2 FQNEAQ (reference sequence). The CDR3: CASSGDRGYNEQFF. In DNA form, the CDR3 reads TGTGCCAGCAGCGGGGACAGGGGCTACAATGAGCAGTTCTTC.

The chain couples TRBV19 to TRBJ1-3, with D possibly TRBD1 on 5 matching bases. CDR3 length: 15 residues. Trimming removed 6 bases from V and 0 bases from J, with 12 bases in between. CDR1 is LNHDA, CDR2 SQIVND, per germline (reference sequence). CDR3 loop: CASSPSRGSGNTIYF. The CDR3 bases are TGTGCCAGTAGCCCGTCGAGGGGCTCTGGAAACACCATATATTTT.

Only a few counts were recorded for this clone. The chain is built from TRBV9 and TRBJ1-6; TRBD1 is a possible D gene (5 bases). Looked up from germline, CDR1 is SGDLS and CDR2 is YYNGEE. The CDR3 loop spans 14 amino acids. Trimming pared 4 bases from V and 6 bases from J, leaving 11 bases between. CDR3 loop: CASSRDGSNSPLHF. Written as DNA, the CDR3 is TGTGCCAGCAGCCGGGACGGTAGTAATTCACCCCTCCACTTT.

The DNA of the CDR3 is TGTGCCAGTAGTAAAATCGAGAGACAGCTCTATGGCTACACCTTC. Its translation: CASSKIERQLYGYTF. V usage is TRBV19 and J usage is TRBJ1-2, with D perhaps matching TRBD1 (5 bases). Germline V CDR1 and CDR2: LNHDA, SQIVND (reference sequence). V gave up 4 bases and J gave up 4 bases, with 16 bases separating them. CDR3 length: 15 amino acids.

The chain uses TRBV4-1 and TRBJ1-4; D call uncertain. CDR1 and CDR2 from the germline V gene are MGHRA and YSYEKL. This CDR3 spans 16 amino acids. The V end was cut by 0 bases, the J end by 3 bases, with 11 bases between. The CDR3 spells CASSQDVSGANEKLFF. The CDR3 DNA sequence: TGCGCCAGCAGCCAAGATGTGAGCGGGGCTAATGAAAAACTGTTTTTT.